Listed here is a single TCR beta chain. This clone's antigen is unknown. No much larger clone exists at a distance of one base, and base qualities are not known. The Qiagen DNeasy kit was used to extract genomic DNA from unsorted PBMCs and from the negatively selected CD4+ and CD8+ fractions. Amplification of TCR beta CDR3 regions was done by immunoSEQ multiplex PCR with primers that anneal to V and J segments. A synthetic immune receptor repertoire was used to minimize amplification bias, and any residual bias was removed computationally once sequencing was done. On the study's bioinformatics: Repertoire diversity was quantified as the Shannon entropy index using custom Python scripts. Unsorted, CD4+ and CD8+ repertoires were examined separately, except in combined analyses, for which CD4+ and CD8+ sequences were merged in silico. TCRdb took over this immuneACCESS table, retaining in-frame rearrangements with V and J assigned. Such tables are incomplete; in checked studies, under half of the missing clones stem from an unresolved V gene, and the remainder is unexplained. Clone size and V and J calls were adopted from that table, with D and trimming inferred from the DNA. For this sample the table gives more than 25,000 clones, of which roughly 90% were detected only once. In total, the top ten clones hold approximately 0.35% of the sample.

This entry comes from a study of PD-1 blockade in classical Hodgkin lymphoma (dated by TCRdb to about 2020). Context from the whole study: To define a peripheral blood immune signature of response to PD-1 blockade in classical Hodgkin lymphoma, the study combined TCR beta sequencing with CyTOF.

The CDR3 contains 16 residues, cysteine and phenylalanine counted. The only DNA kept is the CDR3, 48 bases in frame from the first base. For CDR1 and CDR2, the germline V gene lists KGHSH and LQKENI. Trimming at the junction amounts to 4 bases on V and 2 bases on J, and the germline ends lie 15 bases apart. What the study reported, not specific to this receptor: The study was restricted to a single clinical trial cohort, and the causes of repertoire differences, possibly disease activity or prior therapy, were left undefined. Baseline TCR diversity was reported as lower in newly diagnosed patients than in healthy donors, and lower still in relapsed/refractory patients.

Read against the paper, the sample's time point label means: newly diagnosed, previously untreated cHL patient sample. Magnetic negative selection with a Miltenyi CD4+ T cell isolation kit was used to purify CD4+ T cells from thawed PBMCs. As a comparison group for the relapsed/refractory trial patients, PBMCs were sequenced from patients with newly diagnosed, previously untreated classical Hodgkin lymphoma. Peripheral blood was collected in 8 mL Vacutainer Cell Preparation Tubes, from which PBMCs were isolated by centrifugation and then cryopreserved. Purified CD4+ and CD8+ fractions were prepared only for cases where an additional PBMC sample was available. Magnetically labelled cells were removed on LS columns in a quadroMACS separator, and the flow-through was collected as the purified fraction.

This receptor was taken from a human donor with classical Hodgkin lymphoma. Material for sequencing was CD4+ T cells from blood. The chain is made from TRBV18 and TRBJ1-5, with TRBD1 as a weak D call on 6 bases. The CDR3 region: CASSLEFRGGNQPQHF. The DNA is TGTGCCAGCTCACTGGAATTTAGGGGGGGCAATCAGCCCCAGCATTTT.